These 25 T cell receptor beta chains originate from one sample sequenced in a study of molecular identifiers for immune sequencing clone quantification. TCRdb reanalysed the PCR reads using MiXCR and keeps one entry per CDR3 protein. The sample holds about 510,000 distinct CDR3 sequences, about 26% seen once. The sequencing input was naive CD8+ T cells from blood, with Jurkat cell RNA spiked in. The subset here: FACS-sorted CD8+CD4-CCR7+CD45RA+ naive T cells. The receptor set was obtained from a human donor in good health. Some libraries in this study had Jurkat cell RNA spiked in.

The chain has TRBV10-3 and TRBJ2-2, with D perhaps TRBD1 (6 bases). The ends were cut back, 3 bases at V and 2 bases at J, with 13 bases in the middle. The length of the CDR3 is 16 residues. Germline CDR1 is ENHRY and CDR2 is SYGVKD. DNA for the CDR3: TGTGCCATCAGTGAACCAGGGGATCGCAACACCGGGGAGCTGTTTTTT. Its translation: CAISEPGDRNTGELFF.

This clonotype has just a few counts. The CDR3 here is CASSLLRDYEQYF. CDR3 nucleotides: TGTGCCAGCAGCTTACTCAGGGACTACGAGCAGTACTTC. The chain carries TRBV7-2 and TRBJ2-7; D may be TRBD1 (5 bases). Trimming removed 2 bases at V and 3 bases at J, with 8 bases between. This CDR3 region has 13 residues. Germline-derived CDR1 and CDR2 are SGHTA and FQGNSA.

Concerning this clonotype itself: One end of the junction fails to match germline, which may point to a read error. The chain has TRBV3-1 and TRBJ2-5, with 15 bases identical to TRBD2. The CDR3 is 15 residues long. Germline loops: CDR1 LGHDT, CDR2 YNNKEL (reference sequence). The chain's CDR3 is CASGLAGGVQEAQYF. As DNA, the CDR3 is TGTGCCAGTGGACTAGCGGGGGGGGTTCAAGAGGCCCAGTACTTC.

Turning to this clonotype: Just one base apart from a much larger clone, this may be a read error. The V gene is TRBV5-1, the J gene TRBJ2-7; D is unclear. Per germline, CDR1 SGHRS and CDR2 YFSETQ. There are 15 residues in the CDR3. With 4 bases removed from V and 2 bases from J, the gap between germline ends came to 16 bases. The CDR3 DNA sequence: TGCGCCAGCAGCCGTGACCGGCCAGACCCCTACGAGCAGTACTTC. The encoded protein is CASSRDRPDPYEQYF.

Details on this clonotype: At one of its ends the junction is not consistent with the germline gene, which may arise from a read error. V usage is TRBV4-1 and J usage is TRBJ1-1; D not resolved. Germline CDR1 MGHRA, CDR2 YSYEKL. The CDR3 contains 14 residues. The CDR3 DNA reads as TGCGTCAGCAGCCAAGTAAAGACTGACACTGGAGCTTTCTTT. The encoded protein is CVSSQVKTDTGAFF.

Remarks on this clonotype: This sequence may be a read error, since a much larger clone differs from it by one base. The DNA of the CDR3 is TGTGCCAGCAGTAAGGGACGACAGGTGGAACTGTTTTTT. Its protein product is CASSKGRQVELFF. The chain has TRBV2 and TRBJ1-4; D may be TRBD1 (6 bases). Deletions cut 5 bases from V and 12 bases from J, with 16 bases between. The germline V gene has CDR1 SNHLY and CDR2 FYNNEI. This CDR3 has 13 residues.

The chain couples TRBV13 to TRBJ1-6; D gene unclear. Per the germline V gene, CDR1 is PRHDT and CDR2 is FYEKMQ (reference sequence). CDR3 length: 15 residues. The V gene lost 3 bases and the J gene lost 7 bases, with 13 bases spanning the gap. CDR3 amino acids: CASSLVRSANSPLHF. In DNA, the CDR3 is TGTGCCAGCAGCTTGGTTCGGAGCGCGAATTCACCCCTCCACTTT.

CDR3 protein: CAGGTSGSNEQFF. DNA for the CDR3: TGTGCCGGCGGGACTAGCGGGTCCAATGAGCAGTTCTTC. The chain has TRBV7-9 and TRBJ2-1; TRBD2 matches 12 bases. CDR1 is SEHNR, CDR2 FQNEAQ, per germline (reference sequence). The CDR3 has 13 amino acids. V shed 11 bases and J 6 bases; nucleotides not matched to a gene: 5. The complete variable domain, with remaining parts taken from reference TRBV7-9 and TRBJ2-1, reads DTGVSQNPRHKITKRGQNVTFRCDPISEHNRLYWYRQTLGQGPEFLTYFQNEAQLEKSRLLSDRFSAERPKGSFSTLEIQRTEQGDSAMYLCAGGTSGSNEQFFGPGTRLTVL.

The chain uses TRBV20-1 and TRBJ1-5, with D hard to call. Per germline, CDR1 DFQATT and CDR2 SNEGSKA (reference sequence). V lost 6 bases, J lost 0 bases, and 9 bases lay in between. The CDR3 covers 13 residues. The CDR3 DNA is TGCAGTGCAAAGACACATAGCAATCAGCCCCAGCATTTT. It encodes CSAKTHSNQPQHF.

At least ten counts were recorded for this clonotype. This chain joins TRBV20-1 and TRBJ1-1, with a weak D call TRBD1 (5 bases). The germline V gene has CDR1 DFQATT and CDR2 SNEGSKA (reference sequence). The CDR3 has 11 residues. Trimming took 1 base from V and 5 from J, leaving 5 bases between them. CDR3 bases: TGCAGTGCTAGAGGGGGGACTGAAGCTTTCTTT. Its translation: CSARGGTEAFF.

This sequence joins TRBV9 and TRBJ2-1, with a possible D match to TRBD2 (6 bases). The V end was cut by 0 bases, the J end by 5 bases, with 9 bases between. The CDR3 is made up of 14 amino acids. Germline CDR1 and CDR2: SGDLS and YYNGEE. CDR3 sequence reads: CASSVAGLNNEQFF. As DNA, the CDR3 is TGTGCCAGCAGCGTAGCGGGACTTAACAATGAGCAGTTCTTC.

This chain joins TRBV6-2 or TRBV6-3 and TRBJ2-1; 9 bases agree with TRBD2. Germline V gene lookup returns CDR1 MNHEY and CDR2 SVGEGT. The J segment lost 6 bases and the V segment lost 0 bases, leaving 0 bases of the junction unmatched. The CDR3 sequence is 14 residues long. CDR3 bases: TGTGCCAGCAGTTACTCGGGACTAGCCAATGAGCAGTTCTTC. It encodes CASSYSGLANEQFF.

Turning to this clonotype: Given a much more abundant clone one base away, this may be a read error. The chain uses TRBV7-6 and TRBJ1-1, with a possible D match to TRBD1 (5 bases). CDR3 length: 15 residues. Germline CDR1 is SGHVS and CDR2 is FNYEAQ. In nucleotides, the CDR3 is TGTGCCAGCAGCTTAGCGTCCAGGGTTGGTACTGAAGCTTCCTTT. This sequence encodes CASSLASRVGTEASF. The entire variable domain, with the rest obtained from reference TRBV7-6 and TRBJ1-1, is as follows: GAGVSQSPRYKVTKRGQDVALRCDPISGHVSLYWYRQALGQGPEFLTYFNYEAQQDKSGLPNDRFSAERPEGSISTLTIQRTEQRDSAMYRCASSLASRVGTEASFGQGTRLTVV.

In regard to this clonotype: A much bigger clone sits one base away, suggesting this may be a read error. The gene calls are TRBV11-2 and TRBJ2-3; D is possibly TRBD1 (6 bases). The CDR3 consists of 16 residues. Germline values: CDR1 SGHAT, CDR2 FQNNGV. The chain's CDR3 is CAGSPSRDTLPDTQYF. Here the CDR3 DNA reads TGTGCCGGCAGCCCTAGTAGGGACACACTCCCAGATACGCAGTATTTT.

Turning to this clonotype: This may be a read error: a much more frequent sequence differs by one nucleotide. V usage is TRBV29-1 and J usage is TRBJ1-1; D possibly corresponds to TRBD1 (6 bases). This CDR3 has 14 residues. Germline V gene data show CDR1 as SQVTM and CDR2 as ANQGSEA. The CDR3 reads CSDEAGVQNTEAFF. CDR3 sequence (DNA): TGCAGCGATGAAGCAGGGGTGCAGAACACTGAAGCTTTCTTT.

About this clonotype: A much larger clone differs from this one at a single base, so this may be a read error. V and J are TRBV2 and TRBJ2-5; a weak D match, TRBD2 (5 bases). CDR3 length: 16 amino acids. Germline loops: CDR1 SNHLY, CDR2 FYNNEI. V lost 11 bases and J 2 bases, leaving 24 bases between the germline ends. The CDR3 sequence: CAGTRSLEVPQETQYF. The CDR3 coding sequence is TGTGCCGGCACCCGAAGTTTGGAGGTCCCACAAGAGACCCAGTACTTC.

Many counts were recorded for this clonotype. The chain links TRBV29-1 to TRBJ2-7; no clear D. The germline gives CDR1 SQVTM, CDR2 ANQGSEA. Trimming took 5 bases from V and 2 from J, leaving 10 bases between them. The CDR3 spans 12 residues. The CDR3 reads CSVRGTAYEQYF. CDR3 nucleotide sequence: TGCAGCGTTCGAGGCACCGCCTACGAGCAGTACTTC.

Concerning this clonotype itself: It may be a read error: a sequence one base away is much more abundant. The chain recombines TRBV5-1 with TRBJ2-5; TRBD2 aligns across 10 bases. The CDR3 sequence is 17 residues long. CDR1 is SGHRS and CDR2 is YFSETQ in the germline V gene. CDR3 residues: CASSLGVSSGGQEAQYF. CDR3 nucleotides: TGCGCCAGCAGCTTGGGGGTGTCTAGCGGGGGCCAAGAGGCCCAGTACTTC.

This clonotype appeared many times. The J gene is TRBJ1-1, the V gene TRBV19, with D perhaps matching TRBD1 (6 bases). The V gene lost 2 bases and the J gene lost 5 bases, with 24 bases spanning the gap. CDR3 length: 18 residues. Germline-derived CDR1 and CDR2 are LNHDA and SQIVND (reference sequence). The CDR3 coding sequence is TGTGCCAGTAGTATACATGATGGGGGCCTCCCCGAGGGTACTGAAGCTTTCTTT. It encodes CASSIHDGGLPEGTEAFF.

Concerning this clonotype: A read error is possible here, since a much larger clone lies one base away. The rearrangement links TRBV7-2 to TRBJ2-7; D gene unclear. Between the trimmed V and J ends, which lost 2 bases and 4 bases, there was a span of 12 bases. Per germline, CDR1 SGHTA and CDR2 FQGNSA. There are 14 residues in the CDR3. The CDR3 bases are TGTGCCAGCAGCTTAAGGAAGTACCCGTACGAGCAGTACTTC. As protein: CASSLRKYPYEQYF.

The CDR3 is CASSPRQRRYEQYF. CDR3 sequence (DNA): TGTGCCAGCAGCCCAAGACAGCGACGCTACGAGCAGTACTTC. The chain uses TRBV3-1 and TRBJ2-7, with D possibly being TRBD1 (5 bases). The CDR3 runs 14 residues. Germline lookup yields CDR1 LGHDT and CDR2 YNNKEL (reference sequence). V lost 4 bases, J lost 3 bases, and 13 bases lay in between.

The V call is TRBV20-1, the J call TRBJ1-4, with D hard to call. The ends were cut back, 2 bases at V and 7 bases at J, with 17 bases in the middle. The CDR3 is 15 amino acids. The germline V gene encodes CDR1 DFQATT and CDR2 SNEGSKA (reference sequence). As DNA, the CDR3 is TGCAGTGCTAGATCCCTCGGGGAGTCTAGTGAAAAACTGTTTTTT. This encodes CSARSLGESSEKLFF.

This chain connects TRBV20-1 to TRBJ2-7, with TRBD2 matching 7 bases. CDR1 DFQATT and CDR2 SNEGSKA come from the germline V gene (reference sequence). V was clipped by 1 base and J by 0 bases; unmatched bases: 12. The CDR3 length is 17 residues. The CDR3 sequence is CSARAFDGGGSSYEQYF. The CDR3 DNA reads TGCAGTGCTAGAGCCTTCGACGGAGGCGGGAGCTCCTACGAGCAGTACTTC.

This clonotype was seen at least ten times. This chain joins TRBV29-1 and TRBJ1-1, with 9 bases aligning to TRBD1. CDR1 SQVTM and CDR2 ANQGSEA come from the germline V gene. This CDR3 is 14 amino acids long. V dropped 0 bases and J dropped 4; count of bases not matched to a gene: 3. CDR3 nucleotides: TGCAGCGTTGAAGAACCGGACAGGGGCACTGAAGCTTTCTTT. Its translation is CSVEEPDRGTEAFF.

As regards this clonotype: Sequence at one end of the junction differs from germline and may be a read error. The CDR3 DNA is TGTGCCAGCAGCCCCCGAGGTGGGGGCACGGGCACTGAAGTTTTCTTT. Translation: CASSPRGGGTGTEVFF. The rearrangement uses TRBV14 and TRBJ1-1, with a possible D match to TRBD1 (6 bases). The germline V gene encodes CDR1 SGHDN and CDR2 FVKESK. CDR3 length equals 16 residues. The whole variable domain, remainder taken from reference TRBV14 and TRBJ1-1, is EAGVTQFPSHSVIEKGQTVTLRCDPISGHDNLYWYRRVMGKEIKFLLHFVKESKQDESGMPNNRFLAERTGGTYSTLKVQPAELEDSGVYFCASSPRGGGTGTEVFFGQGTRLTVV.